These 8 T cell receptor beta chains share one sample of origin, sequenced in a study of Ad26.COV2.S vaccination and SARS-CoV-2 variants. Treatment in this sample: 19 received Ad26.COV2.S at low or high dose, single or two shots; roughly five received placebo; per-sample allocation not given. Sample collection was performed on day 63 after the first vaccine or placebo injection. Profiled with immunoSEQ multiplex PCR; TCRdb holds only in-frame clones, not every one. The sample contains a few hundred thousand clones, around nine tenths of which appear only once. This specimen consisted of peripheral blood, obtained in a trial of Ad26.COV2.S vaccine versus placebo. The source of these receptors is a person between 18 and 65 years old who received the Ad26.COV2.S COVID-19 vaccine or a placebo.

The DNA for the CDR3 is TGTGCCAGCAGCTTTCTCTCGAACACCGGGGAGCTGTTTTTT. The encoded protein is CASSFLSNTGELFF. This chain uses TRBV11-3 with TRBJ2-2; no clear D gene. The ends were cut back, 3 bases at V and 0 bases at J, with 5 bases in the middle. The CDR3 is made up of 14 amino acids. Looked up from germline, CDR1 is SGHNT and CDR2 is YENEEA.

This rearrangement joins TRBV6-5 to TRBJ1-1; a possible D gene is TRBD1 (6 bases). CDR1 and CDR2 (germline): MNHEY, SVGAGI. This CDR3 is 15 amino acids long. The V gene lost 2 bases and the J gene lost 4 bases, with 14 bases spanning the gap. The CDR3 sequence is CASSYEFGGGTEAFF. CDR3 bases: TGTGCCAGCAGTTACGAATTTGGGGGCGGCACTGAAGCTTTCTTT.

J is TRBJ2-7 and V is TRBV19; the D gene is possibly TRBD2 (6 bases). The CDR3 is made up of 14 amino acids. Trimming left V 3 bases short and J 7 bases short, with 16 bases between. Germline V gene lookup returns CDR1 LNHDA and CDR2 SQIVND (reference sequence). The CDR3 DNA is TGTGCCAGTAGTATGGTAGGAGGGCTAGGGGAGCAGTACTTC. It is translated as CASSMVGGLGEQYF.

The CDR3 DNA reads as TGTGCCAGCAGTGAACCGGGACAGGGGGCTGGCACCTATAATTCACCCCTCCACTTT. This gives the protein CASSEPGQGAGTYNSPLHF. The gene calls are TRBV6-1 and TRBJ1-6; 12 nucleotides agree with TRBD1. V lost 2 bases and J lost 2; bases outside the gene matches: 7. This CDR3 comprises 19 residues. Per germline, CDR1 MNHNS and CDR2 SASEGT.

This clone was seen a single time. This chain uses TRBV11-2 with TRBJ1-2; possible D gene TRBD1, 5 bases. This CDR3 has 14 amino acids. V lost 2 bases and J lost 10, with 17 bases in between. The germline gives CDR1 SGHAT, CDR2 FQNNGV. DNA of the CDR3: TGTGCCAGCAGCTTATCGAGAACAGGAGGAGTCTACACCTTC. Translated: CASSLSRTGGVYTF.

The J gene is TRBJ2-3, the V gene TRBV7-9; maybe TRBD1 (5 bases). V lost 1 base and J lost 8, with 10 bases in between. The length of the CDR3 is 13 residues. Germline V gene sequence: CDR1 SEHNR, CDR2 FQNEAQ (reference sequence). The chain's CDR3 is CASSLVGVGTQYF. Written as DNA, the CDR3 is TGTGCCAGCAGCTTAGTAGGGGTGGGTACGCAGTATTTT.

The gene calls are TRBV7-2 and TRBJ1-2, with 9 bases that match TRBD1. Germline CDR1 SGHTA, CDR2 FQGNSA. The CDR3 runs 14 residues. V was clipped by 4 bases and J by 6 bases; unmatched bases: 6. The CDR3: CASSSFGTGHGYTF. DNA for the CDR3: TGTGCCAGCAGCTCATTCGGGACAGGGCATGGCTACACCTTC.

This clone occurred once. The chain recombines TRBV10-2 with TRBJ2-7, with 9 bases that match TRBD2. Germline V gene data show CDR1 as WSHSY and CDR2 as SAAADI. After removal of 3 bases from V and 6 bases from J, the junction contained 9 bases not matched to a gene. The CDR3 has 15 amino acids. CDR3 nucleotide sequence: TGCGCCAGCAGTGATCCAGAGGCGGGAGGGCCCGAGCAGTACGTC. It specifies CASSDPEAGGPEQYV.